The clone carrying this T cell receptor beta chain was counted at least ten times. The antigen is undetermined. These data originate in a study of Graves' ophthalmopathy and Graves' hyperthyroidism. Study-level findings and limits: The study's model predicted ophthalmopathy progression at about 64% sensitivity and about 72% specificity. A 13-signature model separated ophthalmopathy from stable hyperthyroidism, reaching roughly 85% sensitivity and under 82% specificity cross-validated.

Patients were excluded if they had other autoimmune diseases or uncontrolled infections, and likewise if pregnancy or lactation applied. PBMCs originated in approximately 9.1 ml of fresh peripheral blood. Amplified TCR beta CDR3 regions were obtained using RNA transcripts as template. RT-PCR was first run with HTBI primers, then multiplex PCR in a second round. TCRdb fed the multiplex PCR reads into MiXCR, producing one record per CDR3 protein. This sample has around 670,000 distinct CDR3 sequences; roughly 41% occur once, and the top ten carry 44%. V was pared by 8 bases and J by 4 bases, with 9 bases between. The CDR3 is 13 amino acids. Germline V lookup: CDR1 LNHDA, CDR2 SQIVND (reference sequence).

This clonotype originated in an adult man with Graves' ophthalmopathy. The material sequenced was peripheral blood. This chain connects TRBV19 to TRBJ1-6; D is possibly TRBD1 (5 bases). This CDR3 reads CASDGGYNSPLHF. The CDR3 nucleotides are TGTGCCAGTGACGGGGGTTATAATTCACCCCTCCACTTT.